Following are 20 T cell receptor beta chains from one sample sequenced in a study of T cells expressing NK-cell markers (TCRdb year 2020). The method behind the library was 5' RACE. For sequencing, an Illumina HiSeq 2000 was employed. TCRdb reprocessed the reads, and each CDR3 protein sequence is entered once, without DNA. This sample's table contains a few hundred thousand distinct CDR3 sequences. The biggest ten clones account for 1.4% of the sample. Sample: blood T cells: a sorted CD56 or NKG2C T cell subset, CD4+ or CD8+ T cells, or bulk PBMC T cells (not recorded which). These receptors were collected from a woman between 45 and 65 years old in good health. Donor details come from another sample of the same person, matched by shared clones.

This chain joins TRBV29-1 and TRBJ1-2; TCRdb's D call, TRBD1, is unchecked because there is no DNA. CDR1 SQVTM and CDR2 ANQGSEA come from the germline V gene. This CDR3 region has 15 residues. The CDR3 loop is CSVANSGRKGGGYTF.

The rearrangement links TRBV5-6 to TRBJ2-3; without DNA, the TCRdb call of TRBD2 cannot be checked. Germline V lookup: CDR1 SGHDT, CDR2 YYEEEE. The CDR3 has 17 residues. The CDR3 region is CASSLAGLAGGTDTQYF.

The chain carries TRBV7-6 and TRBJ2-7. The CDR3 loop spans 16 amino acids. Germline V CDR1 and CDR2: SGHVS, FNYEAQ. The CDR3 loop is CASSSRFRASSYEQYF.

The chain combines TRBV27 with TRBJ2-7; TCRdb selects TRBD2, and the lack of DNA leaves this call unchecked. CDR1 is MNHEY and CDR2 is SMNVEV in the germline V gene (reference sequence). CDR3 size: 17 residues. The CDR3: CASSPLRGTGGPYEQYF.

The chain uses TRBV27 and TRBJ2-2; TCRdb indicates TRBD2, and absent DNA this call remains unverified. Germline values: CDR1 MNHEY, CDR2 SMNVEV (reference sequence). The CDR3 contains 14 residues. The CDR3 sequence: CASRREMGTGELFF.

This sequence joins TRBV5-1 and TRBJ2-2; lacking DNA, the TRBD2 call made by TCRdb goes unchecked. Germline V gene lookup returns CDR1 SGHRS and CDR2 YFSETQ. This CDR3 region has 15 residues. This chain's CDR3 is CASSYDLVGPGELFF.

The chain recombines TRBV10-3 with TRBJ2-1; the TCRdb D gene call, TRBD1, has no DNA to confirm it. CDR1 is ENHRY, CDR2 SYGVKD, per germline. The CDR3 contains 14 residues. The CDR3 here is CAITSPGGAHEQFF.

This chain links TRBV10-3 with TRBJ1-2; the D gene TCRdb calls, TRBD1, cannot be checked with no DNA. Per the germline V gene, CDR1 is ENHRY and CDR2 is SYGVKD. The CDR3 covers 13 residues. CDR3 loop: CAINHGDDYGYTF.

The chain joins TRBV5-1 to TRBJ1-1. Germline V lookup: CDR1 SGHRS, CDR2 YFSETQ. The CDR3 is 17 amino acids. The CDR3 sequence is CASSYGQGRYENTEAFF.

CDR3 sequence reads: CASSIGTENQPQHF. The chain has TRBV7-8 and TRBJ1-5; TCRdb lists TRBD1, though no DNA is available to test this call. This CDR3 has 14 residues. The germline gives CDR1 SGHVS, CDR2 FQNEAQ.

This rearrangement joins TRBV3-1 to TRBJ2-3; TCRdb designates TRBD2, a call that cannot be tested without DNA. Germline CDR1 and CDR2: LGHDT and YNNKEL (reference sequence). The CDR3 is 18 residues long. The CDR3 loop reads CASSQDNWAGGGTDTQYF.

J is TRBJ2-3 and V is TRBV5-5; with no DNA, the TCRdb D assignment of TRBD2 cannot be verified. The CDR3 is 14 amino acids. CDR1 and CDR2 (germline): SGHKS, YYEKEE (reference sequence). The CDR3 spells CASSIGPDPDTQYF.

The chain joins TRBV11-1 to TRBJ2-7; TCRdb calls TRBD1, which cannot be checked without DNA. This CDR3 is 15 amino acids long. Germline CDR1 SGHAT, CDR2 FQDESV (reference sequence). The CDR3 here is CASSLRAADTYEQYF. The full variable domain, with the rest looked up from reference TRBV11-1 and TRBJ2-7, is EAEVAQSPRYKITEKSQAVAFWCDPISGHATLYWYRQILGQGPELLVQFQDESVVDDSQLPKDRFSAERLKGVDSTLKIQPAELGDSAMYLCASSLRAADTYEQYFGPGTRLTVT.

The chain recombines TRBV19 with TRBJ1-5; without DNA, the TCRdb call of TRBD1 cannot be checked. The CDR3 length is 15 residues. Per the germline V gene, CDR1 is LNHDA and CDR2 is SQIVND (reference sequence). The CDR3 loop is CATLRTGASNQPQHF.

This chain links TRBV7-6 with TRBJ2-7. Germline CDR1 and CDR2: SGHVS and FNYEAQ. CDR3 length: 11 amino acids. The CDR3 is CASSLEDEQYF.

V and J are TRBV6-1 and TRBJ2-3; TCRdb outputs TRBD1, but without DNA this stays unchecked. Germline-derived CDR1 and CDR2 are MNHNS and SASEGT. This CDR3 is 14 amino acids long. The CDR3 loop reads CASSEGQGADTQYF.

The rearrangement uses TRBV5-1 and TRBJ2-3; TCRdb selects TRBD2, and the lack of DNA leaves this call unchecked. The germline V gene has CDR1 SGHRS and CDR2 YFSETQ. This CDR3 is 16 amino acids long. CDR3 in amino acids: CASSAGLADTTDTQYF.

V gene TRBV12-3 or TRBV12-4 combines with J gene TRBJ1-3; no DNA is available, so the TRBD1 call from TCRdb remains unchecked. CDR3 size: 15 residues. The CDR3 reads CASLRTAHSGNTIYF.

This chain joins TRBV3-1 and TRBJ1-5; the D call of TRBD1 rests on TCRdb alone, since no DNA is present to check it. The CDR3 sequence is 19 residues long. The V gene's germline CDR1 is LGHDT and CDR2 YNNKEL (reference sequence). The CDR3 spells CASSQEAPGTVHSNQPQHF.

The chain combines TRBV7-2 with TRBJ1-5; absent DNA, TCRdb's TRBD1 call cannot be checked. Germline CDR1 SGHTA, CDR2 FQGNSA. The CDR3 contains 15 residues. CDR3: CASRRQGAVNQPQHF.